The 2 T cell receptor beta chains given below trace back to one sample, sequenced in a study of blood T cell repertoires in COVID-19. Data came from immunoSEQ multiplex PCR; TCRdb stores just in-frame clones and leaves some out. The sample lists around 280,000 clones, around nine tenths occurring once. The specimen was PBMCs or T cells enriched from blood (not recorded which). Every receptor here comes from a woman between 35 and 50 years old who had recovered from COVID-19.

The sample holds a few counts of this clone. CDR3 coding DNA: TGTGCCAGCAGCTCAGGGGGGTCGAATGAAAAACTGTTTTTT. Its translation is CASSSGGSNEKLFF. J is TRBJ1-4 and V is TRBV5-4, with TRBD1 matching 7 bases. Germline CDR1 SGHNT, CDR2 YYREEE (reference sequence). CDR3 length: 14 residues. Trimming removed 3 bases from V and 5 bases from J; junction bases left unmatched: 4.

The rearrangement links TRBV11-1 to TRBJ2-7; 7 bases map to TRBD2. Per the germline V gene, CDR1 is SGHAT and CDR2 is FQDESV (reference sequence). Trimming cost V 5 bases and J 4 bases; bases outside gene matches: 5. This CDR3 spans 13 amino acids. The CDR3 is CASSAAGEYEQYF. The CDR3 DNA is TGTGCCAGCAGCGCCGCGGGAGAGTACGAGCAGTACTTC.